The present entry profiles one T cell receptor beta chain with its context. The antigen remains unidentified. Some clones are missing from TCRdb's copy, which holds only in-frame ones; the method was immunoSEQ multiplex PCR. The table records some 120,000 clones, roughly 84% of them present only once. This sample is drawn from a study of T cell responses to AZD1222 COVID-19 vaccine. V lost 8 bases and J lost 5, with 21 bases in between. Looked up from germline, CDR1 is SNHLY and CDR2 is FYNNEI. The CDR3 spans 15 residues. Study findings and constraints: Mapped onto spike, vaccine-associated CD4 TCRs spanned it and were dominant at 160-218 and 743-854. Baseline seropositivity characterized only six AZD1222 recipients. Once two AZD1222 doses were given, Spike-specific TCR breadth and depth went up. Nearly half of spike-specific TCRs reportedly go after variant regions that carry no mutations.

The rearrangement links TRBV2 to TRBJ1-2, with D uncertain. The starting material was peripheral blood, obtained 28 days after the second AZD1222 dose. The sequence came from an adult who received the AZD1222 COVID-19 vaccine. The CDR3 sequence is CASLGAAGPGYGYTF. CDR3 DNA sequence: TGTGCCAGCCTGGGAGCAGCAGGACCGGGATATGGCTACACCTTC.